This paragraph covers one T cell receptor beta chain sequence. Each CDR3 protein gets one entry after TCRdb re-called the 5' RACE reads with MiXCR. The table shows 250,000 to 400,000 distinct CDR3 sequences, with roughly 4.3% occurring only once. The data were obtained in a study of T cells after yellow fever vaccination. The wider study: Researchers used SMART-Seq v4 Ultra Low Input to prepare fractions that had low cell numbers.

The V end lost 5 bases, the J end lost 0 bases, and 13 bases lay between the germline ends. Germline assignment: CDR1 SEHNR and CDR2 FQNEAQ (reference sequence). The CDR3 consists of 15 residues. Source: PBMCs, taken 5 days after the yellow fever booster vaccination. The chain employs TRBV7-9 and TRBJ1-1, with D tentatively TRBD1 (5 bases). The clonotype comes from a man aged 18 to 29 who received the YFV17D yellow fever vaccine. The CDR3 DNA sequence: TGTGCCAGCAGCCCCCCTGACAGTATGAACACTGAAGCTTTCTTT. This encodes CASSPPDSMNTEAFF. Using reference TRBV7-9 and TRBJ1-1 for the parts outside the CDR3, the full variable domain is DTGVSQNPRHKITKRGQNVTFRCDPISEHNRLYWYRQTLGQGPEFLTYFQNEAQLEKSRLLSDRFSAERPKGSFSTLEIQRTEQGDSAMYLCASSPPDSMNTEAFFGQGTRLTVV.